The T cell receptor beta chain described here comes from a study of cytomegalovirus exposure and HLA in healthy donors. The PCR was carried out with 60 Vbeta primers and 13 Jbeta primers. Sequencing was performed with immunoSEQ multiplex PCR; in TCRdb, only in-frame clones are kept and a portion is missing. The table has fewer than 250,000 clones, 60% to 80% seen once. Trimming took 4 bases from V and 4 from J; bases not matched to a gene: 12. Germline V lookup: CDR1 MNHEY, CDR2 SMNVEV (reference sequence). This CDR3 region has 16 residues. This chain connects TRBV27 to TRBJ2-7; 8 bases agree with TRBD1. The sample was PBMCs. This clonotype was obtained from a man aged 18 to 29 in good health and CMV-seronegative. CDR3 protein: CASSSMAGGPGYEQYF. CDR3 coding DNA: TGTGCCAGCAGTTCCATGGCAGGGGGCCCCGGATACGAGCAGTACTTC.